The source of this T cell receptor beta chain is a study of follicular helper T cells after annual influenza vaccination. CDR3 length: 14 amino acids. The germline V gene has CDR1 SGHAT and CDR2 FQNNGV. V was clipped by 5 bases and J by 3 bases, with 12 bases between them. The time point here: 2015-2016 season, 7 days after influenza vaccination. Produced via immunoSEQ multiplex PCR; TCRdb's table is partial and in-frame only. The table has 7,300 or so clones, over 80% seen once. The sequencing here drew on CXCR5+ CD38- circulating T follicular helper cells from blood, taken 7 days after influenza vaccination. As for subset: circulating Tfh, non-naive CD4+CXCR5+PD-1+ (ICOS+CD38+ or ICOS-CD38-). The sequence derives from an adult who received the influenza vaccine. The gene calls are TRBV11-2 and TRBJ2-3, with D perhaps matching TRBD2 (6 bases). This CDR3 reads CASSHAGRTDTQYF. The CDR3 DNA sequence: TGTGCCAGCAGCCATGCGGGGAGGACAGATACGCAGTATTTT.